The source of this T cell receptor (beta chain) is a study of identical twins. The CDR3 has 12 residues. Germline CDR1 and CDR2: ENHRY and SYGVKD. V lost 3 bases to trimming and J lost 1 base, with 4 bases between them. TCRdb passed the 5' RACE reads through MiXCR, listing each CDR3 protein once. The data show under 900,000 distinct CDR3 sequences, around an eighth seen once. The same sample was also studied in work on yellow fever vaccine responses in identical twins.

Source material: PBMCs. The chain joins TRBV10-3 to TRBJ2-7, with D unresolved. This TCR was recovered from a woman younger than 35 in good health. CDR3 DNA: TGTGCCATCAGTGAAACTTCCTACGAGCAGTACTTC. Its translation is CAISETSYEQYF.